These T cell receptor beta chains were read from a single sample in a study of blood T cell repertoires in COVID-19. Here immunoSEQ multiplex PCR was the method, and the copy in TCRdb shows in-frame clones only, minus some. This sample carries some 260,000 clones, around 90% of them seen once, and the ten largest clones take about 0.74%. The sample comprised peripheral blood. The receptors stem from a woman in her thirties with acute or convalescent COVID-19. Both conserved end residues are part of each CDR3. D genes are given only for firm matches. Only part of the rows carry a size: once, few, many, or a class if the clone is expanded.

. TRBJ2-2 TRBD1 TRBV11-2 TGTGCCAGCAGCCGACAGGGGGCGAGCGGGGAGCTGTTTTTT CASSRQGASGELFF
. TRBJ1-1 . TRBV5-6 TGTGCCAGCAGCCAGAGGGGACAACTGAACACTGAAGCTTTCTTT CASSQRGQLNTEAFF
. TRBJ2-1 TRBD2 TRBV6-1 TGTGCCAGCAGCCTGGGACTAGCGGTGTCGAATGAGCAGTTCTTC CASSLGLAVSNEQFF
. TRBJ2-7 TRBD1 TRBV3-1/TRBV3-2 TGTGCCAGCATTGGACAGGGGCCCTACGAGCAGTACTTC CASIGQGPYEQYF
. TRBJ1-4 . TRBV3-1/TRBV3-2 TGTGCCAGCAGCCTCCTCGGAGGGGCAGGGCAATATGAAAAACTGTTTTTT CASSLLGGAGQYEKLFF
. TRBJ1-5 TRBD1 TRBV19 TGTGCCAGTAGTGAACAGGGGGTTAATCAGCCCCAGCATTTT CASSEQGVNQPQHF
. TRBJ2-4 . TRBV2 TGTGCCAGCAGTGAAGCTTTGAATCTAGCAGCCTTCTTC CASSEALNLAAFF
. TRBJ2-7 TRBD2 TRBV10-3 TGTGCCATCAGCACTAGCGGGGAGTACGAGCAGTACTTC CAISTSGEYEQYF
. TRBJ2-1 . TRBV10-3 TGTGCCATCAGTGACACCTACAATGAGCAGTTCTTC CAISDTYNEQFF
. TRBJ2-7 TRBD2 TRBV30 TGTGCCTGCACGGGGCGGGAGGGCTACGAGCAGTACTTC CACTGREGYEQYF
. TRBJ2-2 . TRBV5-1 TGCGCCAGCAGCTTGGGTTTACAGGGCGGCACCGGGGAGCTGTTTTTT CASSLGLQGGTGELFF
. TRBJ2-1 . TRBV1 TGCACCAGCAGCCTGGAGGGGAAGTTCGACAATGAGCAGTTCTTC CTSSLEGKFDNEQFF
. TRBJ2-3 TRBD2 TRBV2 TGTGCCAGCAGTGGACTAGCGGGAGGGACAGATACGCAGTATTTT CASSGLAGGTDTQYF
. TRBJ2-1 . TRBV7-2 TGTGCCAGCAGCTTCCCCGGTCCCTTAAACTCCTACAATGAGCAGTTCTTC CASSFPGPLNSYNEQFF
. TRBJ2-7 TRBD2 TRBV18 TGTGCCAGCTCACCACAACCGGGACTAGCGGGAGCGTACGAGCAGTACTTC CASSPQPGLAGAYEQYF
. TRBJ1-5 . TRBV27 TGTGCCAGCAGTTTATCGCCAGATCAGCCCCAGCATTTT CASSLSPDQPQHF
. TRBJ2-7 . TRBV5-1 TGCGCCAGCAACGAAGGGAGCTCCTACGAGCAGTACTTC CASNEGSSYEQYF
. TRBJ2-3 . TRBV11-3 TGTGCCAGCAGCCTCGGACCGGCAGGGAGGACAGATACGCAGTATTTT CASSLGPAGRTDTQYF
. TRBJ1-1 . TRBV6-5 TGTGCCAGCAGTTACCGGTCGGACAGACGCACTGAAGCTTTCTTT CASSYRSDRRTEAFF
. TRBJ2-7 TRBD2 TRBV19 TGTGCCAGTAACGCGGGAGTCCCCTACGAGCAGTACTTC CASNAGVPYEQYF
. TRBJ2-7 . TRBV5-1 TGCGCCAGCAGCTCCCCTGGTGGGGGGGCCGCCTACGAGCAGTACTTC CASSSPGGGAAYEQYF
once TRBJ2-7 . TRBV29-1 TGCAGCGTTGCGGCAGGGCTGTCTTCCTACGAGCAGTACTTC CSVAAGLSSYEQYF
. TRBJ1-5 . TRBV12-3/TRBV12-4 TGTGCCAGCAGCGACAGCGATCAGCCCCAGCATTTT CASSDSDQPQHF
. TRBJ2-7 TRBD2 TRBV5-1 TGCGCCAGCAGCCGGGAGGGGTACGAGCAGTACTTC CASSREGYEQYF
. TRBJ2-7 TRBD1 TRBV6-5 TGTGCCAGCAGTTACTCGCGGCAGGGGGCCTACGAGCAGTACTTC CASSYSRQGAYEQYF
. TRBJ1-1 TRBD1 TRBV29-1 TGCAGCGTCCGGGACAGCGTCACTGAAGCTTTCTTT CSVRDSVTEAFF
. TRBJ1-1 . TRBV2 TGTGCCAGCATGGCCGGGACTGTATATGAAGCTTTCTTT CASMAGTVYEAFF
. TRBJ2-7 . TRBV4-3 TGCGCCAGCCCCAAGATCGTAGCTGCCGGCTTTTACGAGCAGTACTTC CASPKIVAAGFYEQYF
. TRBJ2-5 . TRBV18 TGTGCCAGCTCACCGAGGAGCGGGTTGCAAGAGACCCAGTACTTC CASSPRSGLQETQYF
. TRBJ2-3 TRBD2 TRBV7-8 TGTGCCAGCAGCAGGAGACTAGCGGGAGATTCAGATACGCAGTATTTT CASSRRLAGDSDTQYF
. TRBJ2-5 TRBD2 TRBV11-2 TGTGCCAGCAGCTTAGGCACTAGCGGGACACAAGAGACCCAGTACTTC CASSLGTSGTQETQYF
. TRBJ2-3 TRBD1 TRBV7-2 TGTGCCAGCAGCTTGGACAGGATAGATACGCAGTATTTT CASSLDRIDTQYF
. TRBJ2-5 TRBD2 TRBV6-5 TGTGCCAGCAGTTCCCCGGGACTAGCAACTGGGACCCAGTACTTC CASSSPGLATGTQYF
. TRBJ2-7 TRBD1 TRBV7-8 TGTGCCAGCAGCTTAGAATCCCGATTGGGGACAGGGACCTACGAGCAGTACTTC CASSLESRLGTGTYEQYF
few TRBJ2-1 TRBD2 TRBV5-1 TGCGCCAGCAGCTTGGTAGCGGGTAGCTCCTACAATGAGCAGTTCTTC CASSLVAGSSYNEQFF
once TRBJ1-4 TRBD1 TRBV19 TGTGCCACCCAGGCCGGACAGGGGGCGGAAAAACTGTTTTTT CATQAGQGAEKLFF
few TRBJ2-1 . TRBV7-9 TGTGCCAGCAGCGACAGGAATGAGCAGTTCTTC CASSDRNEQFF
. TRBJ2-3 . TRBV25-1 TGTGCCAGCAGTGGGCGGGGTCAACGCACAGATACGCAGTATTTT CASSGRGQRTDTQYF
. TRBJ1-6 . TRBV9 TGTGCCAGCAGCAGCGGGACTCCCAATTCACCCCTCCACTTT CASSSGTPNSPLHF
. TRBJ1-6 . TRBV6-5 TGTGCCAGCAGTTACGTCAATAATTCACCCCTCCACTTT CASSYVNNSPLHF
few TRBJ2-2 TRBD2 TRBV30 TGTGCCTGGAGTAGACTAGCGGGAGCGGGCACCGGGGAGCTGTTTTTT CAWSRLAGAGTGELFF
. TRBJ1-6 . TRBV16 TGTGCCAGCAGCTCCTACCGGGACTATAATTCACCCCTCCACTTT CASSSYRDYNSPLHF
. TRBJ1-1 TRBD1 TRBV5-1 TGCGCCAGCAGCAGGACAGGGGGCGTCGGGAACACTGAAGCTTTCTTT CASSRTGGVGNTEAFF
. TRBJ1-4 . TRBV18 TGTGCCAGCTCACCACAACAGTCTAATGAAAAACTGTTTTTT CASSPQQSNEKLFF
. TRBJ1-5 . TRBV30 TGTGCCTGGAGCGACGGTCCAGGTCAGCCCCAGCATTTT CAWSDGPGQPQHF